These T cell receptor beta chains were read from a single sample in a study of T cells expressing NK-cell markers. TCRdb re-analyzed the 5' RACE reads; it lists each CDR3 protein once, without DNA. The sample features 300,000 to 450,000 distinct CDR3 sequences, with roughly 5.5% in its top ten. The specimen sequenced was blood T cells: a sorted CD56 or NKG2C T cell subset, CD4+ or CD8+ T cells, or bulk PBMC T cells (not recorded which). These receptors were obtained from a man aged 18-70 years in good health. CDR3s include the opening cysteine and the closing phenylalanine or tryptophan.

J gene: TRBJ2-1
CDR3 length: 13
V gene: TRBV4-1
CDR3 protein: CASSQDFAGGPFF

J gene: TRBJ2-2
CDR3 length: 15
V gene: TRBV7-7
CDR3 protein: CASSLGRRNTGELFF

J gene: TRBJ2-7
CDR3 length: 12
V gene: TRBV7-2
CDR3 protein: CASSFGEIRQYF

J gene: TRBJ2-6
CDR3 length: 16
V gene: TRBV28
CDR3 protein: CASSFWSLSGANVLTF

J gene: TRBJ2-7
CDR3 length: 15
V gene: TRBV20-1
CDR3 protein: CSARDSGGGFFEQYF

J gene: TRBJ1-1
CDR3 length: 14
V gene: TRBV6-2/TRBV6-3
CDR3 protein: CASGFVQRGTEAFF

J gene: TRBJ2-3
CDR3 length: 15
V gene: TRBV5-1
CDR3 protein: CASSHGQGWTDTQYF

J gene: TRBJ2-7
CDR3 length: 13
V gene: TRBV21-1
CDR3 protein: CASSDGGDYEQYF

J gene: TRBJ2-4
CDR3 length: 18
V gene: TRBV18
CDR3 protein: CASSPMGQGPIAKNIQYF

J gene: TRBJ2-5
CDR3 length: 13
V gene: TRBV29-1
CDR3 protein: CSVSGGSQETQYF

J gene: TRBJ1-5
CDR3 length: 15
V gene: TRBV6-5
CDR3 protein: CASSYSQGVNQPQHF

J gene: TRBJ1-3
CDR3 length: 15
V gene: TRBV15
CDR3 protein: CATSRVIHSGNTIYF

J gene: TRBJ2-2
CDR3 length: 19
V gene: TRBV6-1
CDR3 protein: CASSELTMGGMYSTGELFF

J gene: TRBJ2-7
CDR3 length: 16
V gene: TRBV23-1
CDR3 protein: CASSPAGPNSPYEQYF

J gene: TRBJ2-7
CDR3 length: 16
V gene: TRBV20-1
CDR3 protein: CSAYPGKTTGSYEQYF

J gene: TRBJ1-6
CDR3 length: 14
V gene: TRBV3-1
CDR3 protein: CASREGTGNSPLHF

J gene: TRBJ1-1
CDR3 length: 13
V gene: TRBV7-9
CDR3 protein: CASSRTESTEAFF

J gene: TRBJ2-3
CDR3 length: 16
V gene: TRBV9
CDR3 protein: CASSVRSGGGTDTQYF

J gene: TRBJ1-4
CDR3 length: 13
V gene: TRBV7-9
CDR3 protein: CASSPGRAEKLFF

J gene: TRBJ2-1
CDR3 length: 14
V gene: TRBV14
CDR3 protein: CASSQRPTGNEQFF

J gene: TRBJ2-3
CDR3 length: 16
V gene: TRBV12-3/TRBV12-4
CDR3 protein: CASSFIRQGGEDTQYF

J gene: TRBJ2-2
CDR3 length: 15
V gene: TRBV6-1
CDR3 protein: CASGGVSSNTGELFF

J gene: TRBJ1-1
CDR3 length: 13
V gene: TRBV7-9
CDR3 protein: CASSRTGQTEAFF

J gene: TRBJ1-6
CDR3 length: 15
V gene: TRBV10-3
CDR3 protein: CAISKTQGENSPLHF

J gene: TRBJ2-1
CDR3 length: 16
V gene: TRBV12-3/TRBV12-4
CDR3 protein: CASARGAGGRHNEQFF

J gene: TRBJ2-7
CDR3 length: 15
V gene: TRBV20-1
CDR3 protein: CSARDGLRSSYEQYF

J gene: TRBJ2-7
CDR3 length: 15
V gene: TRBV18
CDR3 protein: CASSPRQTDTYEQYF

J gene: TRBJ2-3
CDR3 length: 17
V gene: TRBV27
CDR3 protein: CASSLGLAGGSTDTQYF

J gene: TRBJ1-1
CDR3 length: 14
V gene: TRBV6-2/TRBV6-3
CDR3 protein: CASRPGTRNTEAFF

J gene: TRBJ2-2
CDR3 length: 15
V gene: TRBV19
CDR3 protein: CASSARTGGTGELFF

J gene: TRBJ2-1
CDR3 length: 16
V gene: TRBV3-1
CDR3 protein: CASSQDPPQRVNEQFF

J gene: TRBJ2-7
CDR3 length: 16
V gene: TRBV5-1
CDR3 protein: CASSLPGLAGINEQYF

J gene: TRBJ2-3
CDR3 length: 16
V gene: TRBV3-1
CDR3 protein: CASSPRDRRTTDTQYF

J gene: TRBJ1-2
CDR3 length: 14
V gene: TRBV12-3/TRBV12-4
CDR3 protein: CASSQDRFSYGYTF

J gene: TRBJ1-6
CDR3 length: 15
V gene: TRBV21-1
CDR3 protein: CASRRGRRNNSPLHF

J gene: TRBJ2-7
CDR3 length: 15
V gene: TRBV27
CDR3 protein: CASRLPGGAYSEQYF

J gene: TRBJ2-4
CDR3 length: 15
V gene: TRBV6-1
CDR3 protein: CASSPRGESKNIQYF

J gene: TRBJ2-5
CDR3 length: 15
V gene: TRBV3-1
CDR3 protein: CASSQTTELRETQYF

J gene: TRBJ2-5
CDR3 length: 14
V gene: TRBV20-1
CDR3 protein: CSAPPRRRGETQYF

J gene: TRBJ2-6
CDR3 length: 17
V gene: TRBV2
CDR3 protein: CASSADRSFSGANVLTF

J gene: TRBJ2-2
CDR3 length: 15
V gene: TRBV9
CDR3 protein: CASSVATGPNGELFF

J gene: TRBJ1-1
CDR3 length: 12
V gene: TRBV28
CDR3 protein: CASSLVTGEAFF

J gene: TRBJ1-2
CDR3 length: 16
V gene: TRBV5-1
CDR3 protein: CASNVFGGSPFKGYTF

J gene: TRBJ2-3
CDR3 length: 17
V gene: TRBV6-5
CDR3 protein: CASSYAGGQGSTDTQYF

J gene: TRBJ2-1
CDR3 length: 16
V gene: TRBV12-3/TRBV12-4
CDR3 protein: CASSWTSGGLYNEQFF

J gene: TRBJ1-2
CDR3 length: 11
V gene: TRBV29-1
CDR3 protein: CSVVLGYGYTF

J gene: TRBJ2-5
CDR3 length: 15
V gene: TRBV24-1
CDR3 protein: CATSDLLDREETQYF

J gene: TRBJ2-1
CDR3 length: 15
V gene: TRBV20-1
CDR3 protein: CSASLTSGLYNEQFF